A single T cell receptor beta chain is shown here with its context. These data belong to a study of cytomegalovirus exposure and HLA in healthy donors. The PCR ran on 60 Vbeta and 13 Jbeta primers. Method: immunoSEQ multiplex PCR; TCRdb's copy keeps in-frame clones and lacks some. This table has about 250,000 clones, about nine tenths appearing once. V was clipped by 11 bases and J by 4 bases; unmatched bases: 10. CDR1 is MNHNS and CDR2 is SASEGT in the germline V gene. The CDR3 consists of 14 residues. The chain couples TRBV6-1 to TRBJ2-1; 8 nucleotides match TRBD1. Sequencing was done on a sample of PBMCs. The sequence was obtained from a girl aged 2 to 9 in good health and CMV-seronegative. The CDR3 DNA sequence: TGTGCCGTGCAGACAGGGGCCTTTTACAATGAGCAGTTCTTC. It translates to CAVQTGAFYNEQFF.